This T cell receptor beta chain originates from a study of cytomegalovirus exposure and HLA in healthy donors. Overall study context: The study placed roughly four fifths of its roughly 410 genotyped donors in the Caucasian-associated ancestry cluster.

13 Jbeta primers and 60 Vbeta primers were used for the PCR. Produced via immunoSEQ multiplex PCR; TCRdb's table is partial and in-frame only. The sample comprises under 65,000 clones, approximately 82% of which are singletons, and approximately 2.9% rests with the top ten. V was pared by 6 bases and J by 5 bases, with 7 bases of the junction left unmatched. The CDR3 runs 13 residues. Per the germline V gene, CDR1 is SQVTM and CDR2 is ANQGSEA. Study conclusions and caveats: Being productive about 87% or about 30% of the time was typical of most TCR beta V segments in an earlier analysis. Despite most TCR sequences being rare, some public TCRs occurred in many donors.

A remark on this clone: The antigen remains undetermined.

The TCR sequence derives from a man aged 50-59 years in good health and CMV-seronegative. V is TRBV29-1 and J is TRBJ1-5; 7 bases are shared with TRBD1. Specimen: PBMCs. CDR3 nucleotide sequence: TGCAGCGTGGGATGGACAGGAGATCAGCCCCAGCATTTT. Protein product: CSVGWTGDQPQHF.